The clone carrying this T cell receptor beta chain occurred many times. As yet, its antigen is unknown. Germline CDR1 SGHTA, CDR2 FQGTGA. This CDR3 contains 15 residues. V lost 3 bases and J lost 6; bases outside the gene matches: 8. The data originate from a study of beta chain features in type 1 diabetes. Regarding the study as a whole: Possible PCR preference for shorter templates applied equally to patients and controls. A cDNA-based sequencing approach could over-represent cells with high TCR expression.

Expressed TCRB transcripts were sequenced because the isolated RNA had all been reverse transcribed beforehand. Assay used: immunoSEQ multiplex PCR; TCRdb lists only in-frame clones, some missing. The table includes some 240,000 clones, about a tenth detected once. Purity above 98% was achieved in all sorted populations. The receptor was isolated from a young man in good health. The source material was central memory CD4+ T cells from blood. The chain carries TRBV7-3 and TRBJ2-3; 8 bases are a match to TRBD2. CDR3 in amino acids: CASSFTGGPGDTQYF. CDR3 nucleotides: TGTGCCAGCAGCTTCACGGGAGGGCCAGGCGATACGCAGTATTTT.